Shown below are 20 T cell receptor beta chains from a single sample sequenced in a study of cytomegalovirus exposure and HLA in healthy donors. Clones were read by immunoSEQ multiplex PCR, and TCRdb kept only the in-frame ones, dropping some. The sample shows 55,000 to 80,000 clones, approximately 95% of them seen only once. The sample comprised PBMCs. These receptors were collected from a man aged 18 to 30 in good health and CMV-seronegative.

This clone was counted a single time. The chain recombines TRBV4-1 with TRBJ2-4; the D gene is possibly TRBD2 (5 bases). The CDR3 is 15 amino acids. CDR1 is MGHRA, CDR2 YSYEKL, per germline. V shed 5 bases and J shed 6 bases, with 17 bases lying between them. The DNA for the CDR3 is TGCGCCAGCAGCTCCGGACTCCTGGGCACAAACATTCAGTACTTC. Its protein product is CASSSGLLGTNIQYF.

The chain couples TRBV4-1 to TRBJ2-5; TRBD2 aligns across 13 bases. The trim removed 5 bases at V and 5 bases at J, leaving 8 bases unmatched. Germline V lookup: CDR1 MGHRA, CDR2 YSYEKL. This CDR3 region has 16 residues. CDR3: CASSKTSGGAGETQYF. The CDR3 DNA is TGCGCCAGCAGCAAAACTAGCGGGGGGGCCGGGGAGACCCAGTACTTC.

This clone came up once. The chain joins TRBV5-1 to TRBJ2-1; 11 bases match TRBD2. V was pared by 0 bases and J by 9 bases, with 5 bases of the junction left unmatched. The CDR3 covers 15 residues. CDR1 and CDR2 (germline): SGHRS, YFSETQ. CDR3 protein: CASSLVAGGAGEQFF. DNA for the CDR3: TGCGCCAGCAGCTTGGTAGCGGGGGGGGCAGGTGAGCAGTTCTTC.

V usage is TRBV6-5 and J usage is TRBJ1-4; possible D gene TRBD1, 6 bases. Germline lookup yields CDR1 MNHEY and CDR2 SVGAGI. Trimming took 3 bases from V and 11 from J, leaving 13 bases between them. The CDR3 has 13 amino acids. The CDR3 DNA reads as TGTGCCAGCAGTTATTCAGGGGTGGGCAAACTGTTTTTT. Encoded protein: CASSYSGVGKLFF.

The rearrangement uses TRBV6-5 and TRBJ2-7; possibly TRBD1 for D (6 bases). V dropped 5 bases and J dropped 3 bases, with 17 bases sitting between them. CDR1 is MNHEY, CDR2 SVGAGI, per germline. The CDR3 totals 15 residues. The chain's CDR3 is CASSQTRGPLYEQYF. In nucleotides, the CDR3 is TGTGCCAGCAGTCAGACCAGGGGCCCCCTCTACGAGCAGTACTTC.

This sequence joins TRBV30 and TRBJ1-1, with D possibly matching TRBD1 (5 bases). Germline CDR1 is GTSNPN and CDR2 is SVGIG (reference sequence). The CDR3 contains 13 residues. The V end lost 2 bases, the J end lost 0 bases, and 7 bases lay between the germline ends. CDR3 sequence (DNA): TGTGCCTGGAGTTTGACAGTGAACACTGAAGCTTTCTTT. As protein: CAWSLTVNTEAFF.

The rearrangement joins TRBV11-3 to TRBJ2-6; 7 bases agree with TRBD1. In germline, CDR1 is SGHNT, CDR2 YENEEA. Trimming cost V 5 bases and J 0 bases; bases outside gene matches: 1. This CDR3 has 15 amino acids. This CDR3 reads CASSQGVSGANVLTF. CDR3 bases: TGTGCCAGCAGCCAGGGGGTCTCTGGGGCCAACGTCCTGACTTTC.

This rearrangement joins TRBV5-4 to TRBJ2-5, with 7 bases that match TRBD2. V trimming: 0 bases; J trimming: 1 base; junction bases outside the gene matches: 9. CDR3 length: 17 residues. Germline V gene sequence: CDR1 SGHNT, CDR2 YYREEE (reference sequence). The CDR3, as DNA: TGTGCCAGCAGCTTGGGGCATGGGGGGGAGACCCAAGAGACCCAGTACTTC. Its protein is CASSLGHGGETQETQYF.

V is TRBV21-1 and J is TRBJ1-2; TRBD1 was called by the table and not checked on the DNA. TRBV21-1 constitutes a pseudogene. The CDR3 has 20 residues. The CDR3 region has the DNA TGTGCCAGCAGCTCCCTTCCCCCAAGGGGGCGGTGTCTTTGCACGGATGGCTACACCTTC. Protein sequence: CASSSLPPRGRCLCTDGYTF.

J is TRBJ1-2 and V is TRBV5-6; 7 positions agree with TRBD1. V lost 3 bases and J lost 3; bases outside the gene matches: 11. The germline V gene has CDR1 SGHDT and CDR2 YYEEEE. CDR3 length: 16 amino acids. CDR3 residues: CASSYDRTGDYYGYTF. CDR3 DNA: TGTGCCAGCAGCTACGACCGCACAGGGGATTACTATGGCTACACCTTC.

V and J are TRBV27 and TRBJ1-5; no firm D call. V was trimmed by 6 bases and J by 2 bases, leaving 8 bases between them. The CDR3 is made up of 13 amino acids. The germline V gene encodes CDR1 MNHEY and CDR2 SMNVEV (reference sequence). CDR3 protein: CASRQSRNQPQHF. DNA for the CDR3: TGTGCCAGCAGACAGAGTCGCAATCAGCCCCAGCATTTT.

J is TRBJ2-7 and V is TRBV21-1; the table calls TRBD1, which could not be checked here. TRBV21-1 is designated a pseudogene. The CDR3 sequence is 11 residues long. The CDR3 coding sequence is TGTGCCAGCAAAGCCAGGGACGAGCAGTACTTC. Its translation: CASKARDEQYF.

The chain uses TRBV19 and TRBJ2-7; TRBD1 matches 10 bases. The CDR3 length is 16 residues. The V gene end was trimmed by 2 bases and the J gene end by 5 bases; junction bases not matched to a gene: 9. Germline loops: CDR1 LNHDA, CDR2 SQIVND (reference sequence). The CDR3 coding sequence is TGTGCCAGTAGTATACCCGGGACAGGGGATCGGCACGAGCAGTACTTC. Encoded protein: CASSIPGTGDRHEQYF. Complete variable domain (other parts from reference TRBV19 and TRBJ2-7): DGGITQSPKYLFRKEGQNVTLSCEQNLNHDAMYWYRQDPGQGLRLIYYSQIVNDFQKGDIAEGYSVSREKKESFPLTVTSAQKNPTAFYLCASSIPGTGDRHEQYFGPGTRLTVT.

This chain uses TRBV9 with TRBJ2-5, with a weak D call TRBD2 (6 bases). Trimming removed 3 bases from V and 5 bases from J, with 8 bases in between. This CDR3 contains 12 residues. Germline-derived CDR1 and CDR2 are SGDLS and YYNGEE. CDR3 DNA: TGTGCCAGCAGCGCCCGGGGGGAGACCCAGTACTTC. It encodes CASSARGETQYF.

The table lists this clone with a few counts. This rearrangement joins TRBV5-1 to TRBJ1-1; a weak D match, TRBD1 (5 bases). V shed 0 bases and J shed 3 bases, with 9 bases lying between them. CDR3 length: 14 residues. Germline V gene lookup returns CDR1 SGHRS and CDR2 YFSETQ. This CDR3 is CASSLDGHDTEAFF. CDR3 bases: TGCGCCAGCAGCTTGGACGGACATGACACTGAAGCTTTCTTT.

The V call is TRBV11-2, the J call TRBJ2-7, with TRBD2 matching 11 bases. Trimming removed 3 bases from V and 0 bases from J; junction bases left unmatched: 4. This CDR3 has 16 residues. Germline CDR1 and CDR2: SGHAT and FQNNGV. This CDR3 reads CASSFGLAGSSYEQYF. The CDR3 DNA reads TGTGCCAGCAGCTTCGGACTAGCGGGCAGCTCCTACGAGCAGTACTTC. Supplemented by reference TRBV11-2 and TRBJ2-7, the full variable domain reads EAGVAQSPRYKIIEKRQSVAFWCNPISGHATLYWYQQILGQGPKLLIQFQNNGVVDDSQLPKDRFSAERLKGVDSTLKIQPAKLEDSAVYLCASSFGLAGSSYEQYFGPGTRLTVT.

The CDR3 DNA is TGTGCCAGCAGTTTTGGGACAGGGGGCTCTGGGGAGCTGTTTTTT. Translated: CASSFGTGGSGELFF. This sequence joins TRBV27 and TRBJ2-2, with 12 bases identical to TRBD1. This CDR3 is built from 15 residues. Unmatched junction bases numbered 4, after V lost 3 bases and J lost 8 bases. Germline V gene data show CDR1 as MNHEY and CDR2 as SMNVEV (reference sequence).

The CDR3 region has the DNA TGTGCCAGCAGCTTAGGGGACAGTTCCACAGATACGCAGTATTTT. This sequence encodes CASSLGDSSTDTQYF. V is TRBV7-9 and J is TRBJ2-3, with TRBD1 matching 7 bases. Germline trimming cut 1 base from V and 2 bases from J; bases unmatched to any gene: 3. The CDR3 length is 15 residues. The germline gives CDR1 SEHNR, CDR2 FQNEAQ (reference sequence). Variable domain in full (rest from reference TRBV7-9 and TRBJ2-3): DTGVSQNPRHKITKRGQNVTFRCDPISEHNRLYWYRQTLGQGPEFLTYFQNEAQLEKSRLLSDRFSAERPKGSFSTLEIQRTEQGDSAMYLCASSLGDSSTDTQYFGPGTRLTVL.

The rearrangement uses TRBV30 and TRBJ2-2; D call uncertain. In germline, CDR1 is GTSNPN, CDR2 SVGIG (reference sequence). V lost 0 bases and J lost 6, with 14 bases in between. The CDR3 runs 15 residues. DNA for the CDR3: TGTGCCTGGAGTGTCATAGCCTGGAAGGCCGGGGAGCTGTTTTTT. Amino acid sequence: CAWSVIAWKAGELFF.

The chain couples TRBV28 to TRBJ2-3; 7 bases agree with TRBD2. Germline values: CDR1 MDHEN, CDR2 SYDVKM. The CDR3 loop spans 13 amino acids. With 11 bases clipped from V and 2 bases from J, the junction kept 7 bases outside the gene matches. The CDR3 region is CAGGTSDTDTQYF. Here the CDR3 DNA reads TGTGCCGGGGGAACTAGCGACACAGATACGCAGTATTTT.